This T cell receptor (beta chain) was recovered during a study of cytomegalovirus exposure and HLA in healthy donors. With V trimmed by 0 bases and J by 1 base, 3 bases remained unmatched. CDR1 and CDR2 from the germline V gene are KGHSH and LQKENI. The CDR3 spans 16 residues. The primer mix had 60 Vbeta and 13 Jbeta primers. Generated by immunoSEQ multiplex PCR, the TCRdb table keeps only in-frame clones and is missing some. This table has approximately 100,000 clones, around 84% appearing once. The rearrangement joins TRBV18 to TRBJ1-5; 7 nucleotides line up with TRBD1. Sequencing used PBMCs. This clonotype was sampled from a woman between 18 and 29 years old in good health and CMV-seronegative. CDR3 sequence reads: CASSPPRQGSNQPQHF. In DNA form, the CDR3 reads TGTGCCAGCTCACCACCGAGACAGGGAAGCAATCAGCCCCAGCATTTT.